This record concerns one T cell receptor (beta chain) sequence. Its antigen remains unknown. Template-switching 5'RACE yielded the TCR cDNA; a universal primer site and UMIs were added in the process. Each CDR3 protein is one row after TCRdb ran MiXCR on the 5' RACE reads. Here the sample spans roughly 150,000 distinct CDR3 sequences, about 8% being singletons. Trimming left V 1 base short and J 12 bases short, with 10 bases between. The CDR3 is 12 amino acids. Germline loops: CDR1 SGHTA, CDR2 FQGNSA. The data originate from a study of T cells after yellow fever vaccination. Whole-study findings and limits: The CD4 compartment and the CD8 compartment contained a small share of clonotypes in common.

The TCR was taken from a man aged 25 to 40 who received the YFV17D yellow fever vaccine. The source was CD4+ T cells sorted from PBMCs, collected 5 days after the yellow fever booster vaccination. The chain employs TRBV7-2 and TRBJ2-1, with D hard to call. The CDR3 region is CASSLEVGGQFF. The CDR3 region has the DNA TGTGCCAGCAGCTTAGAGGTGGGCGGGCAGTTCTTC.